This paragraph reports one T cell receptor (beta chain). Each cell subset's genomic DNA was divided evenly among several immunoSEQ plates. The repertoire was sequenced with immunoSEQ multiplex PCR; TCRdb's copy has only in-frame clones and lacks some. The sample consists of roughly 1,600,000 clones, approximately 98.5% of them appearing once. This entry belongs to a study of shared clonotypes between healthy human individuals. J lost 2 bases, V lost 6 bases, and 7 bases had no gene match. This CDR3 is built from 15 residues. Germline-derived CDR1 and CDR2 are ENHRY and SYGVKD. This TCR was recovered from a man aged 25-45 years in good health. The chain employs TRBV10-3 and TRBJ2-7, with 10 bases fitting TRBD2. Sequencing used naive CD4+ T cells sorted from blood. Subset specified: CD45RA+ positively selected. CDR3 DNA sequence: TGTGCCATCAGAGTAGGGACTAGCGTGACCTACGAGCAGTACTTC. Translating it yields CAIRVGTSVTYEQYF.